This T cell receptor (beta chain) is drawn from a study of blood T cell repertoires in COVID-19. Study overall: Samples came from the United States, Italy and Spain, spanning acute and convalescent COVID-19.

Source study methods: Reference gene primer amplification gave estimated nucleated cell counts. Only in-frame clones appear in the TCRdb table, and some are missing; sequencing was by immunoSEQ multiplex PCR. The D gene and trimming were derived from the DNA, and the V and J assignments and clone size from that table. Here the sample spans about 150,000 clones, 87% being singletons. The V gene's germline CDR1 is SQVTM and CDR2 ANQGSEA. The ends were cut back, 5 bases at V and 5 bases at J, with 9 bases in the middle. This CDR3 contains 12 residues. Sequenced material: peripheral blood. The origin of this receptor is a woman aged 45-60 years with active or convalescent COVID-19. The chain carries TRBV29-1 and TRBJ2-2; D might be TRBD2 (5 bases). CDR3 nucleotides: TGCAGCGTTAGGCCGGGAACCGGGGAGCTGTTTTTT. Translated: CSVRPGTGELFF.